This entry describes one TCR beta chain. Antigen: not known. As for treatment: 15 to 20 received Ad26.COV2.S at low or high dose, single or two shots; 5 received placebo; per-sample allocation not given. Vaccine and placebo recipients were sampled on day 63 after the first injection. The entry originates in a study of Ad26.COV2.S vaccination and SARS-CoV-2 variants. Study context: It was the COV1001 Ad26.COV2.S trial arm that included the donor.

Study-level points and caveats: An underestimation of total T cell responses may have resulted from the TCR breadth and depth analyses. A substantial breadth of spike-specific CD8+ and CD4+ T cell responses after vaccination has been reported. Spike-specific TCR breadth in vaccine recipients exceeded that seen in placebo recipients.

Sequencing was performed with immunoSEQ multiplex PCR; in TCRdb, only in-frame clones are kept and a portion is missing. The sample gives 350,000 to 500,000 clones, nearly 90% of which show up once; over 2.5% is in the top ten. V was shortened by 1 base and J by 6 bases, with 13 bases between the two germline ends. Germline V lookup: CDR1 LNHDA, CDR2 SQIVND (reference sequence). The CDR3 extends over 15 amino acids. The source is a person between 18 and 59 years old who received the Ad26.COV2.S COVID-19 vaccine or a placebo. The genes are TRBV19 and TRBJ1-5, with D maybe TRBD1 (5 bases). This sample comprised peripheral blood, obtained in a trial of Ad26.COV2.S vaccine versus placebo. DNA of the CDR3: TGTGCCAGTAGTATAGTCCGCCAGGGTGCTCAGCCCCAGCATTTT. Translating it yields CASSIVRQGAQPQHF.